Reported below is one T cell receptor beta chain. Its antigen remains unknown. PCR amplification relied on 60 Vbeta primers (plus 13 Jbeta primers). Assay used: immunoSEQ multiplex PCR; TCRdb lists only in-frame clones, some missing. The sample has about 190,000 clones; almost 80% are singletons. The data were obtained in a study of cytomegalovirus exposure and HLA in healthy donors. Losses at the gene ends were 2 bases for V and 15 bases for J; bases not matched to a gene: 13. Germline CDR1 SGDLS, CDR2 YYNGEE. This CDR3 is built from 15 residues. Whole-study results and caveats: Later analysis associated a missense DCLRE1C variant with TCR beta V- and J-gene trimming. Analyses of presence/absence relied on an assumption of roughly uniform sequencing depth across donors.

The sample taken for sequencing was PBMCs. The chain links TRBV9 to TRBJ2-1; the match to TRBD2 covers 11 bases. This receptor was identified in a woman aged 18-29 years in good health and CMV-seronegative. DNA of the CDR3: TGTGCCAGCAGCGTCCGGACTAGCGGGTGGGTGTCGTGGTTCTTC. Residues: CASSVRTSGWVSWFF.